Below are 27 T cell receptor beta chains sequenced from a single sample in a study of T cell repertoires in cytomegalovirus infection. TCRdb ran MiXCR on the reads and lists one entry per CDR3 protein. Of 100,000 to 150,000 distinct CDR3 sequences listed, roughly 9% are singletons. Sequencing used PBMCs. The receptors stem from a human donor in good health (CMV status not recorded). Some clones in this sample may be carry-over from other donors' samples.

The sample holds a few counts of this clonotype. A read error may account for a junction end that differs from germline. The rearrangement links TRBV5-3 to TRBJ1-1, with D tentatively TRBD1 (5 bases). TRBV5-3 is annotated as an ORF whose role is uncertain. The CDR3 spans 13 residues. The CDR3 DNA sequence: TGTGCCAGCAGCCTGGACATGAAAACTGAAGCTTTCTTT. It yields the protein CASSLDMKTEAFF.

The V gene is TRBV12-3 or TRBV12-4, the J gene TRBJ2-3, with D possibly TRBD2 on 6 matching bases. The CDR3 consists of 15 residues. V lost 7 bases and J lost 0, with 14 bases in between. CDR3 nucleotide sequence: TGTGCCAGCACTAACCGGGACTTTAGCACAGATACGCAGTATTTT. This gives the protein CASTNRDFSTDTQYF.

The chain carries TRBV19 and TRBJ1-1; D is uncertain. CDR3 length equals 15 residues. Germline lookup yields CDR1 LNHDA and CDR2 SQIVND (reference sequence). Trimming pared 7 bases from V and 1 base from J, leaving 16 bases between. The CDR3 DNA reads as TGTGCCAGTAACGACCCCCCGGGCACGAACACTGAAGCTTTCTTT. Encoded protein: CASNDPPGTNTEAFF.

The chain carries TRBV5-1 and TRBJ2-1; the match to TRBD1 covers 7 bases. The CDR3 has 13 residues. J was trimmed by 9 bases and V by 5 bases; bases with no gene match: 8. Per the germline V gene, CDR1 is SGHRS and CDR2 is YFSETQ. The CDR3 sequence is CASSNTGAAEQFF. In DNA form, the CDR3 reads TGCGCCAGCAGTAATACAGGGGCGGCTGAGCAGTTCTTC.

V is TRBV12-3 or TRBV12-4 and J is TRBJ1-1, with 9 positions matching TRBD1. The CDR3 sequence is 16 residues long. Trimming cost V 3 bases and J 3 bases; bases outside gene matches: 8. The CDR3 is CASSLGLRQGDTEAFF. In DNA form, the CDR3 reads TGTGCCAGCAGTTTGGGACTCCGACAGGGGGACACTGAAGCTTTCTTT.

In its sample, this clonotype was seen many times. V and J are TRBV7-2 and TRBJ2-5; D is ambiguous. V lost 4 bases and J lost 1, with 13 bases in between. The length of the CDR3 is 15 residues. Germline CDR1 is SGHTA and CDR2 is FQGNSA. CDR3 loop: CASSSSRTPQETQYF. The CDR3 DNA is TGTGCCAGCAGCTCTTCTCGGACCCCCCAAGAGACCCAGTACTTC.

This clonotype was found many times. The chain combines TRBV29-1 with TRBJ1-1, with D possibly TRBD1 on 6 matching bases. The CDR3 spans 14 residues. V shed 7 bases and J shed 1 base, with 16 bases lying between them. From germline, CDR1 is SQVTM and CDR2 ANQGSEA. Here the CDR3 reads CSGGLGPQNTEAFF. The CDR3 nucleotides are TGCAGCGGGGGGCTGGGACCGCAGAACACTGAAGCTTTCTTT.

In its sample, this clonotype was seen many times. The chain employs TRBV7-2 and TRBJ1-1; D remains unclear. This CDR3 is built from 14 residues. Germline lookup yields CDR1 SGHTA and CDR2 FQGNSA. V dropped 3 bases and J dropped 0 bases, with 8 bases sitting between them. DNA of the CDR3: TGTGCCAGCAGCTTCTCCAGCATGAACACTGAAGCTTTCTTT. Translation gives CASSFSSMNTEAFF. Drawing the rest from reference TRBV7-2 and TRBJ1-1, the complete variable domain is GAGVSQSPSNKVTEKGKDVELRCDPISGHTALYWYRQSLGQGLEFLIYFQGNSAPDKSGLPSDRFSAERTGGSVSTLTIQRTQQEDSAVYLCASSFSSMNTEAFFGQGTRLTVV.

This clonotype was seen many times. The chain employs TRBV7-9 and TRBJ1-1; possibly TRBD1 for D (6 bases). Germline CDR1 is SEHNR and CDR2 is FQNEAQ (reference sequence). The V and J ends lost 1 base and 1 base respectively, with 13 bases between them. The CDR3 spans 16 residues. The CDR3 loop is CASSLGGDRPNTEAFF. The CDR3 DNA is TGTGCCAGCAGCTTAGGGGGAGACAGGCCGAACACTGAAGCTTTCTTT.

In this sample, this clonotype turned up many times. The CDR3 DNA reads as TGTGCCAGCAAAAGGGGCCAACACAATGAGCAGTTCTTC. This gives the protein CASKRGQHNEQFF. The V call is TRBV2, the J call TRBJ2-1; possible D gene TRBD1, 5 bases. Germline loops: CDR1 SNHLY, CDR2 FYNNEI. Deletions cut 7 bases from V and 5 bases from J, with 12 bases between. This CDR3 is 13 amino acids long.

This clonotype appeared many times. CDR3 coding DNA: TGCGCCAGCAGTCCCTTTGGGGGCGGTCCTGAAGCTTTCTTT. This gives the protein CASSPFGGGPEAFF. The chain couples TRBV5-1 to TRBJ1-1; perhaps TRBD1 as D (6 bases). Trimming removed 5 bases at V and 6 bases at J, with 17 bases between. Germline lookup yields CDR1 SGHRS and CDR2 YFSETQ. The CDR3 totals 14 residues.

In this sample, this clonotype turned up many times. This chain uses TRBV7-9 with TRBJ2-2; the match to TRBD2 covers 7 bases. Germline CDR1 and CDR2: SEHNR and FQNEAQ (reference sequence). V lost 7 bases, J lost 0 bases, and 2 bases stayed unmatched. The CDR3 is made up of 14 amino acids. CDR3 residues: CASKAGANTGELFF. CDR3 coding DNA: TGTGCCAGCAAGGCGGGAGCGAACACCGGGGAGCTGTTTTTT.

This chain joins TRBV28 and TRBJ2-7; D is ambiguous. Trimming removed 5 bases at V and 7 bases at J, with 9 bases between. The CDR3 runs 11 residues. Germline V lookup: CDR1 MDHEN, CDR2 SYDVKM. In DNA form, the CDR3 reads TGTGCCAGCAGTCCTAGGACGGAGCAGTACTTC. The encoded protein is CASSPRTEQYF.

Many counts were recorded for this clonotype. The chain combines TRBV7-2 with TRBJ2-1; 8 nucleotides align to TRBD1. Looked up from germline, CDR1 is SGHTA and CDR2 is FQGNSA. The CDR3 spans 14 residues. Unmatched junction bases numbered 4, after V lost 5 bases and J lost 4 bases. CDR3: CASSARDRYNEQFF. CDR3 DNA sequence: TGTGCCAGCAGCGCAAGGGACAGGTACAATGAGCAGTTCTTC.

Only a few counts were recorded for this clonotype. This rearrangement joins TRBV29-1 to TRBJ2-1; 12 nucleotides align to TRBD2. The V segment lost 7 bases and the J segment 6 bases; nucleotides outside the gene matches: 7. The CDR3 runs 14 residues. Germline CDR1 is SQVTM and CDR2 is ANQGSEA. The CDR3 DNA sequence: TGCAGCGACCTACTAGCGGGGGGATCCAATGAGCAGTTCTTC. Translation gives CSDLLAGGSNEQFF.

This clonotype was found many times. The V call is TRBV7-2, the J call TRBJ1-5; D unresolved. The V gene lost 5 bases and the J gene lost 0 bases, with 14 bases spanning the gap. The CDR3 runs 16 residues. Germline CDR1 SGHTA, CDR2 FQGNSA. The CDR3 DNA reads TGTGCCAGCAGCCCCGGGCAGATAAATAGCAATCAGCCCCAGCATTTT. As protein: CASSPGQINSNQPQHF.

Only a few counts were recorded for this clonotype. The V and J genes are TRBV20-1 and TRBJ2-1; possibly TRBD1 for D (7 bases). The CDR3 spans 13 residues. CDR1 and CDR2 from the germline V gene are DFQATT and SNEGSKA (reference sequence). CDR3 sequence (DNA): TGCAGCGGGGACAGCGGGTCCTACAATGAGCAGTTCTTC. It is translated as CSGDSGSYNEQFF.

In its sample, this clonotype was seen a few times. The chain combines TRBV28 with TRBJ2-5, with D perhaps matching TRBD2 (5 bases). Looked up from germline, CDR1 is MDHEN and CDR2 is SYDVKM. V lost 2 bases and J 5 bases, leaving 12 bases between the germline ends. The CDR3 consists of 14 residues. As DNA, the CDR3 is TGTGCCAGCAGTTTACTGTCCGGGAAGGAGACCCAGTACTTC. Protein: CASSLLSGKETQYF.

CDR3 DNA sequence: TGTGCCTGGAGTGGGTTAGCGTATACCTACGAGCAGTACTTC. This encodes CAWSGLAYTYEQYF. The rearrangement links TRBV30 to TRBJ2-7, with D tentatively TRBD2 (5 bases). Germline V gene sequence: CDR1 GTSNPN, CDR2 SVGIG (reference sequence). This CDR3 has 14 residues. V lost 1 base and J 2 bases, leaving 12 bases between the germline ends.

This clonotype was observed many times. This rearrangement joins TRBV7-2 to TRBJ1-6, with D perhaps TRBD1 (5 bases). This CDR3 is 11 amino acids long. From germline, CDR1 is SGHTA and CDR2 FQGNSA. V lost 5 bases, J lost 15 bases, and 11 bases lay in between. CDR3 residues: CASSAGQHLHF. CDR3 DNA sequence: TGTGCCAGCAGCGCCGGACAACACCTCCACTTT.

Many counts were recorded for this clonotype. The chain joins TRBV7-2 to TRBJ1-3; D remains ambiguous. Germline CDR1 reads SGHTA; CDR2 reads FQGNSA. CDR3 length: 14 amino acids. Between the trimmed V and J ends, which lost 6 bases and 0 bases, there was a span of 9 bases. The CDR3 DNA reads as TGTGCCAGCAGTCCACAGAGCTCTGGAAACACCATATATTTT. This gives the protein CASSPQSSGNTIYF.

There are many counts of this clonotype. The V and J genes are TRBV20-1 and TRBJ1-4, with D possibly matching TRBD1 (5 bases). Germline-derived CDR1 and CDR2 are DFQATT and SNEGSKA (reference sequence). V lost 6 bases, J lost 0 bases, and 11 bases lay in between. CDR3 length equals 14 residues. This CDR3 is CSAPDRATNEKLFF. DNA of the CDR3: TGCAGTGCGCCCGACAGAGCAACTAATGAAAAACTGTTTTTT.

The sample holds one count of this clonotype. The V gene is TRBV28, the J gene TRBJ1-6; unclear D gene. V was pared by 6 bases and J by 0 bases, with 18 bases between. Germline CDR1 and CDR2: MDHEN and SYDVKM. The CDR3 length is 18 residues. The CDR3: CASSSDIELSSYNSPLHF. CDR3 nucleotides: TGTGCCAGCAGCTCCGACATAGAGTTAAGCTCCTATAATTCACCCCTCCACTTT.

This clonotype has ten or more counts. Written as DNA, the CDR3 is TGTGCCAGCAGTCGTCAAGTCGGCTCACCCCTCCACTTT. This codes for CASSRQVGSPLHF. This rearrangement joins TRBV14 to TRBJ1-6; no definite D call. Germline lookup yields CDR1 SGHDN and CDR2 FVKESK. Trimming shortened V by 6 bases and J by 10 bases, and 13 bases separated the two germline ends. The CDR3 has 13 residues.

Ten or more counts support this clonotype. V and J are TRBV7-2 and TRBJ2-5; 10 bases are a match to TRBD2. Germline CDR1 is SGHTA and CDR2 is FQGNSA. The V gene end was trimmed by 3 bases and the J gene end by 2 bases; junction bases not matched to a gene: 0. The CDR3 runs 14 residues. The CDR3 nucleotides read TGTGCCAGCAGCTTGACTAGCGGGCAAGAGACCCAGTACTTC. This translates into CASSLTSGQETQYF.

This chain's CDR3 is CASMTGENTGELFF. CDR3 DNA: TGTGCCAGTATGACAGGGGAAAACACCGGGGAGCTGTTTTTT. J is TRBJ2-2 and V is TRBV19; TRBD1 agrees at 8 bases. Looked up from germline, CDR1 is LNHDA and CDR2 is SQIVND (reference sequence). V lost 7 bases, J lost 2 bases, and 3 bases stayed unmatched. This CDR3 spans 14 amino acids.

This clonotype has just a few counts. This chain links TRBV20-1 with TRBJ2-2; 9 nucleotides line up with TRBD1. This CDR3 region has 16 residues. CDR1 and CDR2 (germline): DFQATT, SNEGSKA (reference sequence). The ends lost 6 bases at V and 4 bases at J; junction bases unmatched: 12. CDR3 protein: CSATLGGTGITGELFF. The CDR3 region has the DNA TGCAGTGCAACACTCGGAGGGACAGGGATCACCGGGGAGCTGTTTTTT.